This TCR beta chain emerged from a study of blood T cell repertoires in COVID-19. Study background: In each case, the material was cDNA or gDNA derived from T cells, B-cell-depleted T cells, or PBMCs.

The CDR3 has 14 residues. The V and J ends lost 0 bases and 1 base respectively, with 7 bases between them. Germline CDR1 is SGDLS and CDR2 is YYNGEE. As originally analysed: Counts of nucleated cells, estimated from reference gene primer amplification, were obtained. Profiling relied on immunoSEQ multiplex PCR, and the TCRdb table lists in-frame clones only, not all of them. That table furnishes V, J and clone size, whereas the DNA furnished D and trimming. The sample records 200,000 to 250,000 clones, roughly 90% being singletons. Participant ages covered about 18 to 89 years across about 25 US areas.

The TCR was taken from a man between 18 and 29 years old with acute COVID-19. The chain joins TRBV9 to TRBJ1-1; a possible D gene is TRBD1 (5 bases). The sample was PBMCs or T cells enriched from blood (not recorded which). CDR3 in amino acids: CASSVVQGNTEAFF. CDR3 nucleotides: TGTGCCAGCAGCGTAGTGCAGGGGAACACTGAAGCTTTCTTT.